The 20 T cell receptor beta chains in this list originate from one sample, sequenced in a study of shared clonotypes between healthy human individuals. Sequencing used immunoSEQ multiplex PCR; TCRdb keeps in-frame clones, though not all of them. In the table there are roughly 1,500,000 clones, 95% to 99% of which are singletons. Input material: naive CD4+ T cells sorted from blood. Regarding subset: CD45RA+ positively selected. These receptor sequences come from a man younger than 40 in good health.

Note on this clone: Other DNA sequences within the sample encode an identical CDR3. This chain connects TRBV19 to TRBJ2-5, with D tentatively TRBD2 (6 bases). Germline V gene sequence: CDR1 LNHDA, CDR2 SQIVND (reference sequence). The V and J ends lost 2 bases and 5 bases respectively, with 12 bases between them. The CDR3 extends over 14 amino acids. The CDR3 DNA reads TGTGCCAGTAGTATATCGGGGGTCGGGGAGACCCAGTACTTC. Amino acid sequence: CASSISGVGETQYF. Looking up the rest from reference TRBV19 and TRBJ2-5 gives the full variable domain: DGGITQSPKYLFRKEGQNVTLSCEQNLNHDAMYWYRQDPGQGLRLIYYSQIVNDFQKGDIAEGYSVSREKKESFPLTVTSAQKNPTAFYLCASSISGVGETQYFGPGTRLLVL.

This clone was counted once. The chain links TRBV19 to TRBJ1-2, with D unresolved. Germline V lookup: CDR1 LNHDA, CDR2 SQIVND (reference sequence). The CDR3 covers 14 residues. V was trimmed by 3 bases and J by 5 bases, leaving 13 bases between them. The CDR3 region has the DNA TGTGCCAGTAGTATTCAAGGTACCCCTTATGGCTACACCTTC. It is translated as CASSIQGTPYGYTF.

This chain joins TRBV7-9 and TRBJ2-1; D not certain. Deletions cut 1 base from V and 2 bases from J, with 6 bases between. Per germline, CDR1 SEHNR and CDR2 FQNEAQ (reference sequence). This CDR3 region has 14 residues. This CDR3 is CASSLDPPYNEQFF. For the CDR3, the DNA is TGTGCCAGCAGCTTAGACCCGCCCTACAATGAGCAGTTCTTC.

The chain joins TRBV10-3 to TRBJ1-2; D gene ambiguous. Trimming cost V 4 bases and J 0 bases, with 12 bases left between them. The CDR3 runs 15 residues. Germline loops: CDR1 ENHRY, CDR2 SYGVKD. In DNA, the CDR3 is TGTGCCATCAGTGCGACCCCCACTCCTAACTATGGCTACACCTTC. Its protein is CAISATPTPNYGYTF.

This sequence joins TRBV5-1 and TRBJ2-7, with D perhaps given as TRBD1 or TRBD2 (6 bases each). With 0 bases removed from V and 1 base from J, the gap between germline ends came to 14 bases. The CDR3 consists of 16 residues. Germline V gene data show CDR1 as SGHRS and CDR2 as YFSETQ. CDR3 nucleotides: TGCGCCAGCAGCTTGGTAGGGGGGCCCCTGTCCTACGAGCAGTACTTC. Its translation is CASSLVGGPLSYEQYF.

The chain couples TRBV5-1 to TRBJ1-2, with unresolved D. Germline-derived CDR1 and CDR2 are SGHRS and YFSETQ. The CDR3 spans 13 residues. Deletions cut 5 bases from V and 0 bases from J, with 8 bases between. The CDR3 is CASRHTANYGYTF. The CDR3 coding sequence is TGCGCCAGCAGACATACAGCTAACTATGGCTACACCTTC. Supplemented by reference TRBV5-1 and TRBJ1-2, the full variable domain reads KAGVTQTPRYLIKTRGQQVTLSCSPISGHRSVSWYQQTPGQGLQFLFEYFSETQRNKGNFPGRFSGRQFSNSRSEMNVSTLELGDSALYLCASRHTANYGYTFGSGTRLTVV.

The V gene is TRBV30, the J gene TRBJ2-5; 8 positions match TRBD1. The germline V gene has CDR1 GTSNPN and CDR2 SVGIG (reference sequence). After removal of 1 base from V and 11 bases from J, the junction contained 9 bases not matched to a gene. The CDR3 length is 13 residues. The CDR3 coding sequence is TGTGCCTGGAGTGAAGGGACAGGTGGAGGGCAGTACTTC. This codes for CAWSEGTGGGQYF.

The chain links TRBV29-1 to TRBJ2-3, with 8 bases fitting TRBD2. The germline V gene has CDR1 SQVTM and CDR2 ANQGSEA. This CDR3 is 17 amino acids long. V lost 0 bases, J lost 5 bases, and 13 bases stayed unmatched. The CDR3 reads CSVEDIRGSGGQDTQYF. The CDR3 DNA follows: TGCAGCGTTGAAGACATTCGGGGAAGCGGGGGACAAGATACGCAGTATTTT.

To note about this clone: Additional DNA sequences in this sample encode the identical CDR3. The chain recombines TRBV9 with TRBJ2-3; D may be TRBD1 (5 bases). The CDR3 spans 15 residues. Between the trimmed V and J ends, which lost 4 bases and 1 base, there was a span of 13 bases. Germline CDR1 SGDLS, CDR2 YYNGEE. The CDR3 region has the DNA TGTGCCAGCAGCAGCCCAGGGTTGGGCACAGATACGCAGTATTTT. This sequence encodes CASSSPGLGTDTQYF.

V usage is TRBV5-4 and J usage is TRBJ2-1; 11 bases map to TRBD2. This CDR3 region has 16 residues. Germline V gene data show CDR1 as SGHNT and CDR2 as YYREEE (reference sequence). V trimming: 4 bases; J trimming: 6 bases; junction bases outside the gene matches: 9. This CDR3 is CASSRPGLAGRNEQFF. CDR3 DNA sequence: TGTGCCAGCAGCCGGCCCGGACTAGCGGGCCGCAATGAGCAGTTCTTC.

This clone appeared once. This chain joins TRBV5-4 and TRBJ2-1; D ambiguous. Trimming removed 0 bases from V and 4 bases from J, with 11 bases in between. Germline values: CDR1 SGHNT, CDR2 YYREEE (reference sequence). The CDR3 totals 15 residues. CDR3 residues: CASSLGGRLYNEQFF. The CDR3 DNA follows: TGTGCCAGCAGCTTGGGTGGACGGCTATACAATGAGCAGTTCTTC.

The J gene is TRBJ2-7, the V gene TRBV28; D is perhaps TRBD2 (6 bases). CDR3 length equals 14 residues. Trimming took 3 bases from V and 2 from J, leaving 11 bases between them. Germline CDR1 MDHEN, CDR2 SYDVKM. DNA for the CDR3: TGTGCCAGCAGTTTGGGAGGAGAGACCTACGAGCAGTACTTC. It translates to CASSLGGETYEQYF.

V usage is TRBV7-9 and J usage is TRBJ2-3; D possibly uses TRBD1 or TRBD2 (5 bases each). The V end was cut by 4 bases, the J end by 5 bases, with 19 bases between. This CDR3 comprises 16 residues. CDR1 is SEHNR, CDR2 FQNEAQ, per germline (reference sequence). CDR3 nucleotide sequence: TGTGCCAGCAGCTCCGATTGGGGGAGTAGAGGAGATACGCAGTATTTT. This codes for CASSSDWGSRGDTQYF. The variable domain in full, completed from reference TRBV7-9 and TRBJ2-3, reads DTGVSQNPRHKITKRGQNVTFRCDPISEHNRLYWYRQTLGQGPEFLTYFQNEAQLEKSRLLSDRFSAERPKGSFSTLEIQRTEQGDSAMYLCASSSDWGSRGDTQYFGPGTRLTVL.

The V and J genes are TRBV11-3 and TRBJ2-2; D gene unclear. V shed 3 bases and J shed 5 bases, with 7 bases lying between them. The CDR3 loop spans 13 amino acids. From germline, CDR1 is SGHNT and CDR2 YENEEA. CDR3 loop: CASSFRLTGELFF. In DNA, the CDR3 is TGTGCCAGCAGCTTTCGACTGACCGGGGAGCTGTTTTTT.

The chain is built from TRBV5-1 and TRBJ2-5; D is possibly TRBD1 (6 bases). The V end lost 2 bases, the J end lost 5 bases, and 16 bases lay between the germline ends. Germline CDR1 and CDR2: SGHRS and YFSETQ. This CDR3 region has 15 residues. CDR3 region: CASSLQGGSIETQYF. The CDR3 DNA sequence: TGCGCCAGCAGCTTACAGGGTGGCAGTATTGAGACCCAGTACTTC.

The V gene is TRBV5-6, the J gene TRBJ1-3; the D is unclear. V was shortened by 4 bases and J by 6 bases, with 8 bases between the two germline ends. There are 12 residues in the CDR3. From germline, CDR1 is SGHDT and CDR2 YYEEEE. The CDR3 DNA reads as TGTGCCAGCAGCCCGTTTAAAAACACCATATATTTT. Translation: CASSPFKNTIYF.

The V call is TRBV27, the J call TRBJ2-7; TRBD1 aligns across 7 bases. The CDR3 spans 15 residues. V lost 5 bases, J lost 5 bases, and 12 bases stayed unmatched. Germline lookup yields CDR1 MNHEY and CDR2 SMNVEV (reference sequence). Here the CDR3 DNA reads TGTGCCAGCAGTCCCCCGGGCAGGGGGTATGACGAGCAGTACTTC. Translating gives CASSPPGRGYDEQYF.

About this clone itself: Other DNA sequences in this sample translate to the same CDR3. This chain joins TRBV14 and TRBJ2-7; no reliable D call. Deletions cut 1 base from V and 6 bases from J, with 4 bases between. The CDR3 has 11 residues. Germline CDR1 reads SGHDN; CDR2 reads FVKESK. For the CDR3, the DNA is TGTGCCAGCAGCCAAGCCAGCGAGCAGTACTTC. This encodes CASSQASEQYF.

This rearrangement joins TRBV29-1 to TRBJ1-1; no clear D gene. Trimming shortened V by 6 bases and J by 4 bases, and 15 bases separated the two germline ends. Looked up from germline, CDR1 is SQVTM and CDR2 is ANQGSEA. The CDR3 covers 13 residues. CDR3 sequence (DNA): TGCAGCGTCACCCCCCGGCGGGGCACTGAAGCTTTCTTT. Protein product: CSVTPRRGTEAFF.

The chain has TRBV7-2 and TRBJ2-3, with D possibly matching TRBD2 (5 bases). CDR1 SGHTA and CDR2 FQGNSA come from the germline V gene. Trimming took off 7 bases at V and 3 bases at J, with 11 bases between the two ends. The CDR3 has 13 amino acids. The CDR3 DNA follows: TGTGCCAGCACCGGGGTTACGACAGATACGCAGTATTTT. Translated, it gives CASTGVTTDTQYF.